This section outlines one T cell receptor beta chain sequence together with its context. Germline V gives CDR1 MNHNS, CDR2 SASEGT. V lost 6 bases, J lost 3 bases, and 4 bases stayed unmatched. The CDR3 loop spans 14 amino acids. Data came from immunoSEQ multiplex PCR; TCRdb stores just in-frame clones and leaves some out. Of roughly 69,000 clones listed, about 97% were seen once; the top ten hold more than 0.25%. This sample is drawn from a study of technical replicates of blood from several donors. The receptor's source is a human donor in good health. The chain uses TRBV6-1 and TRBJ2-3, with TRBD2 identical over 9 bases. The sequencing input was T cells isolated from PBMCs. The CDR3, as DNA: TGTGCCAGCAGCCCGGGACTAGCAACAGATACGCAGTATTTT. This gives the protein CASSPGLATDTQYF.